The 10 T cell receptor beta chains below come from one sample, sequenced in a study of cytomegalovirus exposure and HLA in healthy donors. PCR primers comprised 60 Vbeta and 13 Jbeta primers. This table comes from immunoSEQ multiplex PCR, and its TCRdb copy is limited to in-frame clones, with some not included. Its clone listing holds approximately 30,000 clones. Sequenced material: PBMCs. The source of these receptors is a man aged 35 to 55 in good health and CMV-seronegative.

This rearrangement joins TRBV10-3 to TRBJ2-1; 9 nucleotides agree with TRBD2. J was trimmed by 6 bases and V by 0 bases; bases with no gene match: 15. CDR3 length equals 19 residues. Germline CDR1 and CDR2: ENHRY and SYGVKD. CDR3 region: CAISESTSGSGGGLNEQFF. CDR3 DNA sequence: TGTGCCATCAGTGAGTCTACTAGCGGGTCGGGGGGAGGCCTCAATGAGCAGTTCTTC.

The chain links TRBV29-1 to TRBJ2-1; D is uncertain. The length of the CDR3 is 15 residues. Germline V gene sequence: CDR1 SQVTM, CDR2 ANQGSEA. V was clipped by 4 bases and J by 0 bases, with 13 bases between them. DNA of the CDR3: TGCAGCGTTGTGCTTCCGGTGAGCTCCTACAATGAGCAGTTCTTC. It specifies CSVVLPVSSYNEQFF.

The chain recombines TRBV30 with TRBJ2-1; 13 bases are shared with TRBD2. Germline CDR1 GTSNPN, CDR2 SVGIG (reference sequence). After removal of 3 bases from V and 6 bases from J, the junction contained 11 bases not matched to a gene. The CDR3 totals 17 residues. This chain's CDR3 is CAWRLAGGPMMLNEQFF. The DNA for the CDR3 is TGTGCCTGGAGACTAGCGGGAGGGCCGATGATGCTCAATGAGCAGTTCTTC. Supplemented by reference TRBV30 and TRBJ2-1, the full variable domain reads SQTIHQWPATLVQPVGSPLSLECTVEGTSNPNLYWYRQAAGRGLQLLFYSVGIGQISSEVPQNLSASRPQDRQFILSSKKLLLSDSGFYLCAWRLAGGPMMLNEQFFGPGTRLTVL.

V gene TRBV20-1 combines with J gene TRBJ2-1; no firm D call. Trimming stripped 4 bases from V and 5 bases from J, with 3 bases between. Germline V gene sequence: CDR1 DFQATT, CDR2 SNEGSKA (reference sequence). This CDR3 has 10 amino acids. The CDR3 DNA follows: TGCAGTGCTATCAACAATGAGCAGTTCTTC. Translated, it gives CSAINNEQFF.

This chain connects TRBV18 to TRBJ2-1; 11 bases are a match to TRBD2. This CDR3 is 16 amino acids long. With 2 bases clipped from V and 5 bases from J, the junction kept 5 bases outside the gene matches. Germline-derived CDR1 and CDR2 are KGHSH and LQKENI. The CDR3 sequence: CASSPNGTSGHNEQFF. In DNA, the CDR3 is TGTGCCAGCTCACCAAATGGGACTAGCGGCCACAATGAGCAGTTCTTC. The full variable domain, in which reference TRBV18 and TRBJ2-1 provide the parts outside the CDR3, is NAGVMQNPRHLVRRRGQEARLRCSPMKGHSHVYWYRQLPEEGLKFMVYLQKENIIDESGMPKERFSAEFPKEGPSILRIQQVVRGDSAAYFCASSPNGTSGHNEQFFGPGTRLTVL.

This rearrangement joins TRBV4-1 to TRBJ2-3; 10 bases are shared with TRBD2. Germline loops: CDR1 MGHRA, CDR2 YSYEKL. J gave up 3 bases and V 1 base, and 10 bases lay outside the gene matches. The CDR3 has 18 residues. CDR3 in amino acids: CASSQGASGRAGTDTQYF. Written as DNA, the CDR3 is TGCGCCAGCAGCCAAGGGGCGAGCGGGAGGGCCGGGACAGATACGCAGTATTTT.

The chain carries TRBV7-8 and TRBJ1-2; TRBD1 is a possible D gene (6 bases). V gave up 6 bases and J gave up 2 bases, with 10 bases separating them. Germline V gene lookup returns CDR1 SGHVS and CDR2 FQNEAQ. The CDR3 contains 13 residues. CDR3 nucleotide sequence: TGTGCCAGCAGTTTACAGGGAAACTATGGCTACACCTTC. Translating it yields CASSLQGNYGYTF.

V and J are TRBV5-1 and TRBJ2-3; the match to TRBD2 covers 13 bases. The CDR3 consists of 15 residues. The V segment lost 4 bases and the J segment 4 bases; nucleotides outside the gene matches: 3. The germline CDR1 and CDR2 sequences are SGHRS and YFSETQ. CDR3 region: CASSAGTSGADTQYF. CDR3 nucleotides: TGCGCCAGCAGCGCTGGGACTAGCGGGGCAGATACGCAGTATTTT.

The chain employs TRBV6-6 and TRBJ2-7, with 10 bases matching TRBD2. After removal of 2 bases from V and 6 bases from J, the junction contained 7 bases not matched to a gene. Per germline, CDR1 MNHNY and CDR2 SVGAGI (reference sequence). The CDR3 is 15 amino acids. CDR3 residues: CASSYIEAGGTEQYF. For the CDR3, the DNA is TGTGCCAGCAGTTACATTGAAGCGGGAGGGACCGAGCAGTACTTC.

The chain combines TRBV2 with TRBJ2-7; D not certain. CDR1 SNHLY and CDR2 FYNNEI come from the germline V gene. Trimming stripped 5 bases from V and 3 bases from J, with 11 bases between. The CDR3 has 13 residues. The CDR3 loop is CASSTARHYEQYF. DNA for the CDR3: TGTGCCAGCAGTACGGCACGACACTACGAGCAGTACTTC.